This T cell receptor beta chain was captured by sequencing in a study of response to subunit inactivated influenza vaccine. Study observations and caveats: Authors suggested few new T cells are recruited by each seasonal influenza vaccination.

This clonotype was counted at least ten times. What it binds is unknown. The CDR3 runs to 16 residues. The germline V gene has CDR1 SQVTM and CDR2 ANQGSEA. V shed 6 bases and J 1 base; nucleotides not matched to a gene: 8. TCRdb passed the RT-PCR reads through MiXCR, listing each CDR3 protein once. This sample yields more than 700,000 distinct CDR3 sequences, of which 21% are seen a single time; about 9.4% belongs to the top ten. This specimen consisted of PBMCs from blood, obtained more than 4 days after vaccination. The receptor was derived from a man aged 45-60 years who received an inactivated influenza vaccine. The chain recombines TRBV29-1 with TRBJ2-7; 14 positions match TRBD2. The CDR3 is CSVLGTSGRTSYEQYF. The DNA of the CDR3 is TGCAGCGTCCTGGGGACTAGCGGGAGAACATCCTACGAGCAGTACTTC.